This is a list of T cell receptor beta chains from one sample in a study of regulatory T cells in long-lasting Graves disease. One entry per CDR3 protein, called by TCRdb with MiXCR from the multiplex PCR reads. The sample yields some 220,000 distinct CDR3 sequences, less than 20% seen once. This sample was also put to use in a study of T cells in Graves' hyperthyroidism and ophthalmopathy.

This specimen was peripheral blood mononuclear cells (PBMCs), taken at new diagnosis, from a patient treated with antithyroid drugs. Receptors were obtained from a woman in her 30s with Graves disease. CDR3s include the opening cysteine and the closing phenylalanine or tryptophan. D genes are given only for firm matches. Where a row states a size, it is once, few, many or the class of an expanded clone; other rows omit it.

clone_size d_call j_call v_call cdr3_aa cdr3_nt
many - TRBJ1-2 TRBV6-1 CASSVQDFGYTF TGTGCCAGCAGTGTTCAGGATTTCGGCTACACCTTC
- - TRBJ1-1 TRBV2 CASKGDWRNTEAFF TGTGCCAGCAAAGGGGACTGGCGAAACACTGAAGCTTTCTTT
few TRBD2 TRBJ2-1 TRBV11-3 CASREGWGNEQFF TGTGCCAGCCGGGAGGGCTGGGGCAATGAGCAGTTCTTC
many TRBD1 TRBJ2-1 TRBV20-1 CSARDPRQGETEQFF TGCAGTGCTAGAGATCCCCGACAGGGGGAGACTGAGCAGTTCTTC
many TRBD1 TRBJ1-5 TRBV24-1 CATSDSGQGYQPQHF TGTGCCACCAGTGATTCCGGACAGGGGTATCAGCCCCAGCATTTT
- - TRBJ1-1 TRBV28 CASRPTVTEAFF TGTGCCAGCAGGCCCACTGTGACTGAAGCTTTCTTT
many - TRBJ1-1 TRBV6-2/TRBV6-3 CASSDPRGEEAEAFF TGTGCCAGCAGCGACCCGAGGGGCGAAGAAGCTGAAGCTTTCTTT
many - TRBJ2-3 TRBV2 CASIISDTQYF TGTGCCAGCATAATTTCAGATACGCAGTATTTT
- TRBD2 TRBJ2-2 TRBV4-1 CASSQPAGGRNTGELFF TGCGCCAGCAGCCAACCAGCGGGAGGACGAAACACCGGGGAGCTGTTTTTT
- - TRBJ2-7 TRBV7-2 CASSLELSDGGYEQYF TGTGCCAGCAGCTTAGAGCTCTCGGACGGGGGCTACGAGCAGTACTTC
many - TRBJ1-1 TRBV7-9 CASSLRDVDTEAFF TGTGCCAGCAGCCTCAGGGATGTGGACACTGAAGCTTTCTTT
many - TRBJ1-4 TRBV29-1 CSVGQGKLFF TGCAGCGTCGGGCAGGGAAAACTGTTTTTT
few - TRBJ2-2 TRBV7-2 CASSYTSSGGELFF TGTGCCAGCAGCTATACTAGCTCCGGCGGGGAGCTGTTTTTT
many TRBD1 TRBJ2-7 TRBV2 CASSDGTGSYEQYF TGTGCCAGCAGTGACGGGACAGGGAGTTACGAGCAGTACTTC
many TRBD1 TRBJ1-2 TRBV5-1 CASSSQGADYGYTF TGCGCCAGCAGCTCCCAGGGGGCCGACTATGGCTACACCTTC
- - TRBJ2-2 TRBV2 CASSTMEAIAGELFF TGTGCCAGCAGCACAATGGAGGCTATTGCCGGGGAGCTGTTTTTT
- TRBD1 TRBJ1-5 TRBV20-1 CSAPGTGGSRPQHF TGCAGTGCCCCCGGGACAGGGGGAAGTCGGCCCCAGCATTTT
few - TRBJ1-2 TRBV6-2/TRBV6-3 CASSDQVPPRYGYTF TGTGCCAGCAGTGACCAGGTCCCACCTAGGTATGGCTACACCTTC
many TRBD1 TRBJ2-7 TRBV2 CASSGQGGIYEQYF TGTGCCAGCAGTGGACAGGGGGGGATCTACGAGCAGTACTTC
many - TRBJ2-5 TRBV2 CASSEDTQETQYF TGTGCCAGCAGTGAGGACACCCAAGAGACCCAGTACTTC
many - TRBJ2-1 TRBV19 CASTPSNRPYNEQFF TGTGCCAGTACCCCGTCAAATCGGCCCTACAATGAGCAGTTCTTC
- - TRBJ2-5 TRBV5-1 CASSLGDGRSKGTQYF TGTGCCAGCAGCTTGGGGGACGGTCGCTCCAAGGGGACCCAGTACTTC
- TRBD1 TRBJ1-2 TRBV11-1 CASSPQDRHYGYTF TGTGCCAGCAGTCCCCAGGACAGGCACTATGGCTACACCTTC
many TRBD2 TRBJ2-3 TRBV2 CASSPGTSGFTDTQYF TGTGCCAGCAGCCCCGGGACTAGCGGATTCACAGATACGCAGTATTTT
once - TRBJ1-1 TRBV28 CASGGSLVRDTEAFF TGTGCCAGCGGGGGCAGCCTCGTAAGGGACACTGAAGCTTTCTTT
many - TRBJ1-2 TRBV24-1 CATSGHFDYGYTF TGTGCCACCAGTGGGCACTTTGATTATGGCTACACCTTC
- - TRBJ1-2 TRBV28 CANSSPGGGFYGYTF TGTGCCAACAGTTCACCCGGGGGGGGTTTCTATGGCTACACCTTC
few TRBD1 TRBJ1-5 TRBV14 CASSQGGQGNQPQHF TGTGCCAGCAGCCAAGGTGGACAGGGAAATCAGCCCCAGCATTTT
many - TRBJ1-2 TRBV28 CASSLTVNYGYTF TGTGCCAGCAGCCTAACAGTTAACTATGGCTACACCTTC
many - TRBJ1-2 TRBV28 CASSLPGALGYGYTF TGTGCCAGCAGTTTACCGGGGGCCCTCGGCTATGGCTACACCTTC
- - TRBJ1-5 TRBV5-1 CASSLQGSGQPQHF TGCGCCAGCAGCTTACAGGGTTCGGGTCAGCCCCAGCATTTT
many TRBD2 TRBJ2-5 TRBV24-1 CATSARGLAGDQETQYF TGTGCCACCAGTGCGAGAGGACTAGCGGGAGATCAAGAGACCCAGTACTTC
many - TRBJ1-2 TRBV10-3 CAISESFSGYGYTF TGTGCCATCAGTGAGTCGTTTAGTGGCTATGGCTACACCTTC
- TRBD2 TRBJ2-3 TRBV9 CASSVLAGGADTQYF TGCGCCAGCAGTGTGCTAGCGGGAGGGGCGGATACGCAGTATTTT
- - TRBJ1-1 TRBV11-2 CASSLSPGRVAEAFF TGTGCCAGCAGCTTATCCCCCGGCAGGGTGGCTGAAGCTTTCTTT
many TRBD1 TRBJ1-6 TRBV3-1 CASSRDSPSSYNSPLHF TGTGCCAGCAGTCGGGACAGCCCGAGCTCCTATAATTCACCCCTCCACTTT
many - TRBJ2-1 TRBV30 CAWSREVWNEQFF TGTGCCTGGAGCAGGGAGGTATGGAATGAGCAGTTCTTC
many TRBD2 TRBJ2-1 TRBV12-3/TRBV12-4 CASKFASGSKDEQFF TGTGCCAGCAAATTCGCGAGCGGGAGTAAAGATGAGCAGTTCTTC
- TRBD1 TRBJ1-1 TRBV28 CASYPGTGATTEAFF TGTGCCAGCTACCCCGGGACAGGGGCTACCACTGAAGCTTTCTTT
many TRBD1 TRBJ1-1 TRBV28 CASRILQGYEAFF TGTGCCAGCAGGATCTTACAGGGGTATGAAGCTTTCTTT
many TRBD2 TRBJ2-1 TRBV6-1 CASSPAGALYNEQFF TGTGCCAGCAGTCCAGCGGGAGCGCTCTACAATGAGCAGTTCTTC
many - TRBJ1-6 TRBV2 CASSDRASNSPLHF TGTGCCAGCAGTGACAGGGCGAGTAATTCACCCCTCCACTTT
many - TRBJ2-5 TRBV3-1 CASSQNRGGETQYF TGTGCCAGCAGCCAAAATAGGGGGGGAGAGACCCAGTACTTC
many - TRBJ2-3 TRBV6-4 CASSLDLGATDTQYF TGTGCCAGCAGCCTCGACCTAGGAGCGACAGATACGCAGTATTTT
many - TRBJ2-1 TRBV12-3/TRBV12-4 CASSSSSAYNEQFF TGTGCCAGCAGTTCCTCTAGCGCGTACAATGAGCAGTTCTTC
many - TRBJ1-4 TRBV5-5 CASSLPDEGSEKLFF TGTGCCAGCAGCTTGCCGGACGAGGGGAGTGAAAAACTGTTTTTT
many TRBD2 TRBJ2-7 TRBV9 CASSHGTTAYEQYF TGTGCCAGCAGCCATGGGACTACCGCCTACGAGCAGTACTTC
few - TRBJ2-5 TRBV20-1 CSASRGAPRETQYF TGCAGTGCTAGCCGAGGGGCGCCCCGGGAGACCCAGTACTTC
many - TRBJ2-2 TRBV7-2 CASSLAGVSGELFF TGTGCCAGCAGCTTAGCGGGGGTTTCCGGGGAGCTGTTTTTT